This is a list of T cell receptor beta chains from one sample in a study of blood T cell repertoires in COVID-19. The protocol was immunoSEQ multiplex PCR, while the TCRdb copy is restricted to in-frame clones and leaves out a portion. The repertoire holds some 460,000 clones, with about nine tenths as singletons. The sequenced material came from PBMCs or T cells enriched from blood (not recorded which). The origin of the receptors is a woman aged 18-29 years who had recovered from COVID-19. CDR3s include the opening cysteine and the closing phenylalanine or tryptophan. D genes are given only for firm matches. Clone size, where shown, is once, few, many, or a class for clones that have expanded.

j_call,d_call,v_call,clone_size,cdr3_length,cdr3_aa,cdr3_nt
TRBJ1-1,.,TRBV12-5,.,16,CASGLVLGQGGTEAFF,TGTGCTAGTGGTTTGGTATTGGGGCAGGGTGGCACTGAAGCTTTCTTT
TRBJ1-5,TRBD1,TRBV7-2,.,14,CASSRDRGNQPQHF,TGTGCCAGCAGCCGCGACAGGGGGAATCAGCCCCAGCATTTT
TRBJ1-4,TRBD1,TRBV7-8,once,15,CASSRGQASNEKLFF,TGTGCCAGCAGCCGAGGACAGGCGTCTAATGAAAAACTGTTTTTT
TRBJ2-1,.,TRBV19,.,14,CASSIVVSSDEQFF,TGTGCCAGTAGTATAGTCGTCAGCAGCGATGAGCAGTTCTTC
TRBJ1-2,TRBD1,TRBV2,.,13,CASSTGQGRGYTF,TGTGCCAGCAGTACAGGACAGGGGCGAGGCTACACCTTC
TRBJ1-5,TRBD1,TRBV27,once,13,CAGHGTANQPQHF,TGTGCCGGACACGGGACAGCCAATCAGCCCCAGCATTTT
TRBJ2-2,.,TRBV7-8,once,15,CASSLGQGTTGELFF,TGTGCCAGCAGCTTAGGGCAGGGAACGACCGGGGAGCTGTTTTTT
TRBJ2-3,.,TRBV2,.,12,CASSRGLDTQYF,TGTGCCAGCAGCCGGGGACTTGATACGCAGTATTTT
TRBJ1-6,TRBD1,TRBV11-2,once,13,CASSFQGQSPLHF,TGTGCCAGCAGCTTCCAGGGACAGTCACCCCTCCACTTT
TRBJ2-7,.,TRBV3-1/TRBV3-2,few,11,CASSQDNEQYF,TGTGCCAGCAGCCAAGATAACGAGCAGTACTTC
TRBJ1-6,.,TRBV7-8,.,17,CASSFQRTGGVNSPLHF,TGTGCCAGCAGCTTCCAGCGGACGGGCGGGGTTAATTCACCCCTCCACTTT
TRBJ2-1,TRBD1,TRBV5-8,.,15,CASSSDDRARNEQFF,TGTGCCAGCAGCTCGGACGACAGGGCGAGGAATGAGCAGTTCTTC
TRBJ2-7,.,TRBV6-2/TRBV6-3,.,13,CASSSHLLYEQYF,TGTGCCAGCAGCAGCCATCTTCTATACGAGCAGTACTTC
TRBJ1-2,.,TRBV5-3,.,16,CARSLPGTPNRDGYTF,TGTGCCAGAAGCCTCCCGGGGACACCGAATAGGGATGGCTACACCTTC
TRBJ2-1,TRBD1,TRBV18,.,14,CASSRGQTHNEQFF,TGTGCCAGCTCAAGGGGACAGACTCACAATGAGCAGTTCTTC
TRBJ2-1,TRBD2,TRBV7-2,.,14,CASSLTSGGNEQFF,TGTGCCAGCAGCTTAACTAGCGGTGGGAATGAGCAGTTCTTC
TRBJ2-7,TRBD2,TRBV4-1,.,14,CASSLGGGSYEQYF,TGCGCCAGCAGCCTTGGGGGGGGCTCCTACGAGCAGTACTTC
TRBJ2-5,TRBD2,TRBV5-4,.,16,CASSLAGAGGQETQYF,TGTGCCAGCAGCTTGGCGGGAGCGGGGGGTCAAGAGACCCAGTACTTC
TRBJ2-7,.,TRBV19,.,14,CASSITGMEDEQYF,TGTGCCAGTAGTATCACAGGGATGGAGGATGAGCAGTACTTC
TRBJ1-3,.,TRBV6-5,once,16,CASSYSGREAGNTIYF,TGTGCCAGCAGTTACTCGGGGAGGGAGGCCGGAAACACCATATATTTT
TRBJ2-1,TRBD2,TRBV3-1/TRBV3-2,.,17,CASSPFPGLARVPEQFF,TGTGCCAGCAGCCCCTTTCCCGGACTAGCAAGGGTCCCTGAGCAGTTCTTC
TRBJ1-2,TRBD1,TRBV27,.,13,CASSLGQGYGYTF,TGTGCCAGCAGTTTGGGACAGGGGTATGGCTACACCTTC
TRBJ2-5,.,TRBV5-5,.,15,CASSREGQLGETQYF,TGTGCCAGCAGCCGTGAGGGACAACTGGGGGAGACCCAGTACTTC
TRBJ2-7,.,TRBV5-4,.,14,CASSPEVSAAEQYF,TGTGCCAGCAGCCCTGAGGTTAGCGCGGCGGAGCAGTACTTC
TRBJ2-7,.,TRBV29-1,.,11,CSVGVGTSHYF,.
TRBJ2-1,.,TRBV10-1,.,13,CASSEIAADEQFF,TGCGCCAGCAGCGAAATAGCGGCCGATGAGCAGTTCTTC
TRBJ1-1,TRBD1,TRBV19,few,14,CASLSRDRDTEAFF,TGTGCCAGTCTTAGCAGGGACAGGGACACTGAAGCTTTCTTT
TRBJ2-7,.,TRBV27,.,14,CASSKREFTYEQYF,TGTGCCAGCAGTAAACGGGAGTTTACCTACGAGCAGTACTTC
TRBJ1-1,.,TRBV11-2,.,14,CASSLEQGHTEAFF,TGTGCCAGCAGCCTCGAACAGGGCCACACTGAAGCTTTCTTT
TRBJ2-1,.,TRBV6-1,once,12,CASSESPDEQFF,TGTGCCAGCAGTGAATCTCCGGATGAGCAGTTCTTC
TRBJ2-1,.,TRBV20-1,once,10,CSAAFNEQFF,TGCAGTGCGGCATTCAATGAGCAGTTCTTC
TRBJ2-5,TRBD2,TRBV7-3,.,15,CASSLGSGGQETQYF,TGTGCCAGCAGCTTAGGCAGCGGGGGTCAAGAGACCCAGTACTTC
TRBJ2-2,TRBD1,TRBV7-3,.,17,CASSPPTGGAGTGELFF,TGTGCCAGCAGTCCCCCCACAGGGGGCGCCGGGACCGGGGAGCTGTTTTTT
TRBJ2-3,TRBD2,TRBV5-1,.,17,CASRLGTSYPSTDTQYF,TGCGCCAGCAGGCTCGGGACTAGCTACCCCAGCACAGATACGCAGTATTTT
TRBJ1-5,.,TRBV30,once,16,CAWSGGLKLTNQPQHF,TGTGCCTGGAGTGGTGGACTCAAGCTAACAAATCAGCCCCAGCATTTT
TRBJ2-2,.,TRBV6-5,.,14,CASRSGSNTGELFF,TGTGCCAGCAGGTCCGGGTCGAACACCGGGGAGCTGTTTTTT
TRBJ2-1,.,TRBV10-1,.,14,CASSREQQQGEQFF,TGCGCCAGCAGCAGGGAACAACAGCAGGGTGAGCAGTTCTTC
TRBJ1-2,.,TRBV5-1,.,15,CASSRNGDRNYGYTF,TGCGCCAGCAGCCGGAACGGTGACAGAAACTATGGCTACACCTTC
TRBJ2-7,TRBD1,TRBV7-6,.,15,CASSSMTGEGREQYF,TGTGCCAGCAGCTCCATGACAGGGGAAGGGCGCGAGCAGTACTTC
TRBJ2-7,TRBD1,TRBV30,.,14,CAWRGRGGLNEQYF,TGTGCCTGGAGAGGTCGAGGGGGCTTGAACGAGCAGTACTTC
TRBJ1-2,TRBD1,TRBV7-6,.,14,CASSKAGGGYGYTF,TGTGCCAGCAGCAAGGCAGGGGGAGGCTATGGCTACACCTTC